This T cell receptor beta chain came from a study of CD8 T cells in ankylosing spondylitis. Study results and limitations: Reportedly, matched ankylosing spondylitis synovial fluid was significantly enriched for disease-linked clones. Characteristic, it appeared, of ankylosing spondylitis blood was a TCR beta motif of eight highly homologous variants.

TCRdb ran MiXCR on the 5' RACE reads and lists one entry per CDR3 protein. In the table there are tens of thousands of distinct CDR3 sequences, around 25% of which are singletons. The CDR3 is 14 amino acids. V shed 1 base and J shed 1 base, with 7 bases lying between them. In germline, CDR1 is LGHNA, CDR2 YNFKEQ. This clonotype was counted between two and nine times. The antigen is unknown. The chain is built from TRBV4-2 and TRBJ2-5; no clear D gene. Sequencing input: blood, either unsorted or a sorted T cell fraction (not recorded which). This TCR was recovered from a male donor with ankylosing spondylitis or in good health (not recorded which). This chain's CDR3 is CASSQVAAQETQYF. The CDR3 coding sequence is TGTGCCAGCAGCCAAGTCGCGGCCCAAGAGACCCAGTACTTC.